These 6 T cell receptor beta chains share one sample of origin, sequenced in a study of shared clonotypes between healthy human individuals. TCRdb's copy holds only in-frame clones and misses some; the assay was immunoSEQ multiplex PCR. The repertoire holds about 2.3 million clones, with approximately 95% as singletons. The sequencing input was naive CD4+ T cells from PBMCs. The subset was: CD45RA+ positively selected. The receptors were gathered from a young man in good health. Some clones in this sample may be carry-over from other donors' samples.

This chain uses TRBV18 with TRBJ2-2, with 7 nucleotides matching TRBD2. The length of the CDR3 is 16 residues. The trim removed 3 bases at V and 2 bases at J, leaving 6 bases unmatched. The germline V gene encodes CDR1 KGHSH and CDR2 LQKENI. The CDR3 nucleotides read TGTGCCAGCTCACCGCCTAGCGGATATAACACCGGGGAGCTGTTTTTT. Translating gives CASSPPSGYNTGELFF.

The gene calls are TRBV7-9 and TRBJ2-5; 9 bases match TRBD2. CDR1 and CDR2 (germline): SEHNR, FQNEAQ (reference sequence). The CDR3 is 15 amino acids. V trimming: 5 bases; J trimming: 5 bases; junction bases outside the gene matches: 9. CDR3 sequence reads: CASSGTSRVGETQYF. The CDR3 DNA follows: TGTGCCAGCAGCGGGACTAGCAGGGTAGGGGAGACCCAGTACTTC.

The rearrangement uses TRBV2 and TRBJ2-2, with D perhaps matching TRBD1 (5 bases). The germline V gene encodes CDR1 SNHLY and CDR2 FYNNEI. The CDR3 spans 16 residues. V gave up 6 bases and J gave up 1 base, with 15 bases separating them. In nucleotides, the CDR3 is TGTGCCAGCAGAGGACAAGGTCTACGGAACACCGGGGAGCTGTTTTTT. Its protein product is CASRGQGLRNTGELFF.

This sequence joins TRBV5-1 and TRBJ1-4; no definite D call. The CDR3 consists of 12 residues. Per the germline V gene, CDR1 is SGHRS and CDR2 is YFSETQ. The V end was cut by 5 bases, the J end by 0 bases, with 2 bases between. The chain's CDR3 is CASRSTNEKLFF. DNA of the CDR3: TGCGCCAGCAGATCAACTAATGAAAAACTGTTTTTT.

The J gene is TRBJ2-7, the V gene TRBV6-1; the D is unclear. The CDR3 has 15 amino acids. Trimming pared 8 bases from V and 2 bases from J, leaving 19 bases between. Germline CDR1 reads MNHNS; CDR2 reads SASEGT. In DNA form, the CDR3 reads TGTGCCAGCCTCCCCCTTACGGGTAGAACCTACGAGCAGTACTTC. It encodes CASLPLTGRTYEQYF.

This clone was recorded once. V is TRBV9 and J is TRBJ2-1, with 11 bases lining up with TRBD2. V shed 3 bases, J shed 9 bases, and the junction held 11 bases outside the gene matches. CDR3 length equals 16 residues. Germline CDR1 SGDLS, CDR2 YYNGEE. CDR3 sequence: CASSAQLAGVSGEQFF. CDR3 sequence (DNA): TGTGCCAGCAGCGCCCAACTAGCGGGAGTTTCTGGTGAGCAGTTCTTC.